The present TCR beta chain was sequenced within a study of a mutant IDH1 vaccine in newly diagnosed glioma. Study background: Treated patients, about 60% male and roughly 40% female, averaged about 42 years of age.

The time point here: baseline, week 1 (first vaccination visit). The treatment was: pre-vaccination baseline after standard-of-care therapy. New IDH1-mutant, ATRX-lost WHO grade 3 or 4 astrocytomas occurred in donors. Method: immunoSEQ multiplex PCR; TCRdb's copy keeps in-frame clones and lacks some. Among about 21,000 clones listed, around 85% were seen once. The CDR3 sequence is 12 residues long. Germline V gene data show CDR1 as SQVTM and CDR2 as ANQGSEA. Trimming pared 3 bases from V and 3 bases from J, leaving 7 bases between. The chain uses TRBV29-1 and TRBJ2-3; no reliable D call. This receptor was taken from a man in his forties with glioma. Sequencing was performed on PBMCs, taken from a glioma patient treated with radiotherapy, temozolomide or both. As DNA, the CDR3 is TGCAGCGTTGAGGGTGGGACAGATACGCAGTATTTT. This codes for CSVEGGTDTQYF.